The entry below describes one T cell receptor (beta chain). This clonotype was picked up one time. It lacks a known antigen. No base quality values were provided; no much bigger clone lies one nucleotide off. A single read is weak support. High-throughput TCR beta sequencing profiled peripheral blood CD8+ and CD4+ T cells from healthy donors, Susac syndrome patients and multiple sclerosis patients. The multiple sclerosis controls were treatment-naive patients whose relapsing-remitting disease, either stable or active, fulfilled the revised McDonald criteria. Bulk CD8+ and CD4+ T cells were purified by magnetic negative isolation, while CD8+ TEMRA cells were enriched using FACS. Blood was drawn into EDTA tubes, processed within 24 hours, and PBMCs were isolated by density gradient centrifugation. PBMCs intended for TCR sequencing were frozen in liquid nitrogen and were later thawed in a 37 degrees C water bath. A purity of at least 90% was achieved for sorted or isolated CD4+, CD8+ and CD8+ TEMRA cells.

This specimen comes from a study of CD8 T cells in Susac syndrome (dated 2019 in TCRdb). In terms of the full investigation: The study used repertoire sequencing to test whether antigen drove CD8+ T cell activation and differentiation in Susac syndrome. Results the study describes overall, beyond this receptor: The TCR sequencing and HLA analysis was acknowledged to have included a relatively small number of individuals.

RNA was extracted with the RNeasy kit and about 0.5 to 1 ug was reverse transcribed using random hexamers. The immunoSEQ multiplex PCR assay, which covers 54 Vbeta and 13 Jbeta segments, was used to amplify TCR beta CDR3 regions. To correct PCR amplification bias, a synthetic template baseline was used for both primer optimization and computational correction. Turning to the authors' computational methods: Reads were annotated to V, D and J genes according to IMGT and were analyzed with immunoSEQ Analyzer, with only productive sequences retained. Clonality was calculated as one minus the Shannon entropy normalized by log2 of the number of productive unique sequences. For each patient and control, public and private clones were evaluated within the 100 most prevalent clones. Clones were defined as Susac-specific if absent from the healthy and MS cohorts, from more than 900 published viral clones and from other ImmuneACCESS disease sequences. Through fastp at Q25 and MiXCR, TCRdb rebuilt clones from the public reads, retaining in-frame beta chains. Here each entry gathers all rows of one CDR3 protein and keeps the most common genes and DNA. Clone size and V and J calls follow TCRdb, not the original study. This sample gives some 260,000 distinct CDR3 sequences in total; 85% to 95% of them show up just once. The ten largest clonotypes hold around 0.07% of the sample.

V is clipped by 3 bases and J by 9 bases, and the sequence between their germline boundaries is 9 bases long. CDR1 and CDR2, per the germline V gene, are MNHNS and SASEGT. Measured from the cysteine to the phenylalanine, the CDR3 is 12 residues long. Solely the CDR3 DNA is kept, with 36 bases framed from the first base. Rearrangement joined TRBV6-1 to TRBJ1-5; the D region possibly corresponds to TRBD1 (6 bases align). The TCR comes from a human donor with multiple sclerosis. The sample taken for sequencing was CD4+ T cells from PBMCs. The nucleotide sequence reads as follows: TGTGCCAGCAGTGAGGGAGGGGGGCCCCAGCATTTT. Its translation reads: CASSEGGGPQHF.